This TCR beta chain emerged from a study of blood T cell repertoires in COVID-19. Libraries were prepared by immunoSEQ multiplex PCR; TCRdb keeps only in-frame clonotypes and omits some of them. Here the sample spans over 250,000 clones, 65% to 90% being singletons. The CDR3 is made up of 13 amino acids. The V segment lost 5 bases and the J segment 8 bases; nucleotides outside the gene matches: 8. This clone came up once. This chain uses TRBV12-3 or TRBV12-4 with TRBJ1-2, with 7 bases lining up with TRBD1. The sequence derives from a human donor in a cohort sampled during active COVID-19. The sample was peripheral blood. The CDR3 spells CASSPYQGDGYTF. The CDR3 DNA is TGTGCCAGCAGTCCATACCAGGGGGACGGCTACACCTTC.